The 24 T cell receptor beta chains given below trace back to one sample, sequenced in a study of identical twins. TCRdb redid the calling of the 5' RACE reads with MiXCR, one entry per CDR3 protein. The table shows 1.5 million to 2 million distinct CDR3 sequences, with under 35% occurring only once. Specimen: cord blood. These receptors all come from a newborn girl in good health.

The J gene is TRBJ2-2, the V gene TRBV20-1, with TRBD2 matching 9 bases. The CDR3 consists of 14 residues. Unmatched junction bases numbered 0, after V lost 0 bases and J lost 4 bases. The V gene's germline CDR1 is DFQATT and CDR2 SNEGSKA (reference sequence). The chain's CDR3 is CSARDSGSTGELFF. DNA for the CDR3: TGCAGTGCTAGAGATAGCGGGAGCACCGGGGAGCTGTTTTTT.

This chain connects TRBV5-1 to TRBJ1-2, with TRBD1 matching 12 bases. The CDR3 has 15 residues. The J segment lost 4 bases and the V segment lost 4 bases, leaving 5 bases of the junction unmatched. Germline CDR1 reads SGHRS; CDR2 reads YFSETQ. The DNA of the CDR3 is TGCGCCAGCAGCAGGGGACAGGGGGCTGGCTATGGCTACACCTTC. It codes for CASSRGQGAGYGYTF.

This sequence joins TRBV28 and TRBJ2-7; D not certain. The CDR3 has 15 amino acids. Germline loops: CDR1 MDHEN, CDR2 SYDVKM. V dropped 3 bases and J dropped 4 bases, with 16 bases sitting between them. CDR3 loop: CASSLASARRYEQYF. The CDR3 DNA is TGTGCCAGCAGTTTGGCGAGCGCTAGACGGTACGAGCAGTACTTC.

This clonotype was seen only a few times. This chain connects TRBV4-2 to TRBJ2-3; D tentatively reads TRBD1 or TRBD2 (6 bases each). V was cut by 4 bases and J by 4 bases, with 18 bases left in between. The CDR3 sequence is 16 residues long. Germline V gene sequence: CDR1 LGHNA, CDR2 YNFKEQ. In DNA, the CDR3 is TGTGCCAGCAGCCGACAGGTTACCGGGAGCTCAGATACGCAGTATTTT. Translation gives CASSRQVTGSSDTQYF.

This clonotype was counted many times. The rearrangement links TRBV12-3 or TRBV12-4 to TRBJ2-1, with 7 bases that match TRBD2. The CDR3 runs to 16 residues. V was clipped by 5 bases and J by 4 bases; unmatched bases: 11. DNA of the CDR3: TGTGCCAGCAGTCTCTTTCTGGGGGGAGGGTACAATGAGCAGTTCTTC. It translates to CASSLFLGGGYNEQFF.

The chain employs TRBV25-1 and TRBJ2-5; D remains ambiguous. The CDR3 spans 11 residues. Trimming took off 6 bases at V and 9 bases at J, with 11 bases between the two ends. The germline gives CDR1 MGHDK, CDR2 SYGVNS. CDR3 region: CASSPSLAQYF. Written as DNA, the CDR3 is TGTGCCAGCAGCCCGTCGTTGGCCCAGTACTTC.

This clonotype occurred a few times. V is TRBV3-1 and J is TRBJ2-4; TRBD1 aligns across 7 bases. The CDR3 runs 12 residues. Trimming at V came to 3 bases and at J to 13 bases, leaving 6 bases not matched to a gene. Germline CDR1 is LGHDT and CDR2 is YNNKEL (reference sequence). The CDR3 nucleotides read TGTGCCAGCAGCCAGAGGCAGGGGGAGCAGTACTTC. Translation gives CASSQRQGEQYF.

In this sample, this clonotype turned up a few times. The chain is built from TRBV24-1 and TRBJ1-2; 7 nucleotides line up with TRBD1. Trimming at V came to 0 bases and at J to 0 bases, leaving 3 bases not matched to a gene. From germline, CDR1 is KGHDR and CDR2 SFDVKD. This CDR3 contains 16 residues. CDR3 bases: TGTGCCACCAGTGATTTGCGGGACAGCCCTAACTATGGCTACACCTTC. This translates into CATSDLRDSPNYGYTF.

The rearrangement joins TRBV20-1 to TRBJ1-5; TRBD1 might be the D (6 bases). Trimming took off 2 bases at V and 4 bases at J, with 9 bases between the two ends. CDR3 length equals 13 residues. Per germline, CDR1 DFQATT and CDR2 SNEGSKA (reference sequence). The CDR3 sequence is CSARQGQNQPQHF. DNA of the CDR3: TGCAGTGCTAGACAGGGACAAAATCAGCCCCAGCATTTT.

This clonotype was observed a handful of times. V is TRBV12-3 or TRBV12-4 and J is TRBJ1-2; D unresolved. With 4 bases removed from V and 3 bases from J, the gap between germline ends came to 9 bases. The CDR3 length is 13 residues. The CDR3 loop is CASSSVGYYGYTF. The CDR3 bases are TGTGCCAGCAGTTCAGTAGGGTACTATGGCTACACCTTC.

The CDR3 nucleotides are TGTGCCAGCAGCTTCCCTACAGGGCCGAACACTGAAGCTTTCTTT. Protein product: CASSFPTGPNTEAFF. The chain carries TRBV7-6 and TRBJ1-1; possible D gene TRBD1, 6 bases. The CDR3 runs 15 residues. V was cut by 3 bases and J by 1 base, with 12 bases left in between. Germline CDR1 and CDR2: SGHVS and FNYEAQ.

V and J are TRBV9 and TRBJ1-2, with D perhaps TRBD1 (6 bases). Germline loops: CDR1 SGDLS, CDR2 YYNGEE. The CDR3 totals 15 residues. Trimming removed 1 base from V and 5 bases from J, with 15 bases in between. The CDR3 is CASSVLSAGAYGYTF. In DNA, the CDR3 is TGTGCCAGCAGCGTACTTTCGGCAGGGGCGTATGGCTACACCTTC.

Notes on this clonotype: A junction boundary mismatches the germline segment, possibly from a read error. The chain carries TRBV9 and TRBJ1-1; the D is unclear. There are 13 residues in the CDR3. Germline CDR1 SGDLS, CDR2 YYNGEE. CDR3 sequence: CANSVEGRTEAFF. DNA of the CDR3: TGTGCCAACAGCGTCGAAGGGCGCACTGAAGCTTTCTTT.

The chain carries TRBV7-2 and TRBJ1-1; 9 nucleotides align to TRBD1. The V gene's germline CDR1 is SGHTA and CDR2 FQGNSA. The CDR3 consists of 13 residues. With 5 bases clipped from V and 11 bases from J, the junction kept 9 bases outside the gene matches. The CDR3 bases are TGTGCCAGCAGCCGGACAGGGGACCCCGGGGCTTTCTTT. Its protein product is CASSRTGDPGAFF.

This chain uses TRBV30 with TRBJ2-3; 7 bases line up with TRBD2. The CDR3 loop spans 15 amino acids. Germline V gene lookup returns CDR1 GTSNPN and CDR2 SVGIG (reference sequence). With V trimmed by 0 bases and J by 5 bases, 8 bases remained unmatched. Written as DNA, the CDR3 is TGTGCCTGGAGTGTACCTGGGAGGGGTCTAGATACGCAGTATTTT. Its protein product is CAWSVPGRGLDTQYF. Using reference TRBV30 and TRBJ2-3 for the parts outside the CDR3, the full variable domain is SQTIHQWPATLVQPVGSPLSLECTVEGTSNPNLYWYRQAAGRGLQLLFYSVGIGQISSEVPQNLSASRPQDRQFILSSKKLLLSDSGFYLCAWSVPGRGLDTQYFGPGTRLTVL.

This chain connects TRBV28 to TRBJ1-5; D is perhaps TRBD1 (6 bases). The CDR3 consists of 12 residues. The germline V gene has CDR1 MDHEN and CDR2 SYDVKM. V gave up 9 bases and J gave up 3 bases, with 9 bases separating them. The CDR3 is CASWDNNQPQHF. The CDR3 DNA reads TGTGCCAGTTGGGACAACAATCAGCCCCAGCATTTT.

CDR3 loop: CASMPGGRNTIYF. In DNA, the CDR3 is TGTGCCAGCATGCCCGGTGGGAGGAACACCATATATTTT. The chain links TRBV7-2 to TRBJ1-3; D is unclear. The V gene lost 7 bases and the J gene lost 7 bases, with 14 bases spanning the gap. The germline V gene has CDR1 SGHTA and CDR2 FQGNSA. The CDR3 runs to 13 residues.

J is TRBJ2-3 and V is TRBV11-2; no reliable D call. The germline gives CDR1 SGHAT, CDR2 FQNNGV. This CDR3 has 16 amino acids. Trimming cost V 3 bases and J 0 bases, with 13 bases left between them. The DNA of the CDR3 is TGTGCCAGCAGCTTGTACGGCACCTCAAGCACAGATACGCAGTATTTT. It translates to CASSLYGTSSTDTQYF.

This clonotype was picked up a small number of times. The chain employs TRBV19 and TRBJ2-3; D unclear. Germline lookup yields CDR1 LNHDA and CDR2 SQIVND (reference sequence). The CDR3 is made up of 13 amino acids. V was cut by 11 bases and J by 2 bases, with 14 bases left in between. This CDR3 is CASLGRDTDTQYF. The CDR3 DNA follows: TGTGCCTCCCTGGGAAGGGACACAGATACGCAGTATTTT.

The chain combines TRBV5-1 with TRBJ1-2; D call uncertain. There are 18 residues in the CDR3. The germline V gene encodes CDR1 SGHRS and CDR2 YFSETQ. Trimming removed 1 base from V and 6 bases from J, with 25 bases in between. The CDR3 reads CASSLYIGRPLLFDGYTF. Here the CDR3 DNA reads TGCGCCAGCAGCTTGTATATCGGCAGACCCTTGCTATTCGATGGCTACACCTTC.

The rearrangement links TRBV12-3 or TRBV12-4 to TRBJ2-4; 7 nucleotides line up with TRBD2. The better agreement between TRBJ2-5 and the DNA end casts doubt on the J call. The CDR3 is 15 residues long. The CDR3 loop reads CASSLRRGSQETQYF. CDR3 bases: TGTGCCAGCAGTTTAAGGCGGGGGAGCCAAGAGACCCAGTACTTC.

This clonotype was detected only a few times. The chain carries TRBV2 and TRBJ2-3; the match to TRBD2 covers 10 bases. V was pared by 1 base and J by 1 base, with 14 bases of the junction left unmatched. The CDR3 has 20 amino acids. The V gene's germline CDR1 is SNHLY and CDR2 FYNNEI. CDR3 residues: CASSEEPSGGHSLGTDTQYF. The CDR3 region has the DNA TGTGCCAGCAGTGAAGAGCCTAGCGGGGGACACTCCTTGGGCACAGATACGCAGTATTTT.

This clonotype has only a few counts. CDR3 amino acids: CASRWASGGYNEQFF. CDR3 bases: TGTGCCAGCAGATGGGCTAGCGGGGGGTACAATGAGCAGTTCTTC. This chain connects TRBV2 to TRBJ2-1; 11 positions match TRBD2. In germline, CDR1 is SNHLY, CDR2 FYNNEI. The CDR3 is 15 amino acids. V lost 6 bases and J lost 4; bases outside the gene matches: 5. Using reference TRBV2 and TRBJ2-1 for the parts outside the CDR3, the full variable domain is EPEVTQTPSHQVTQMGQEVILRCVPISNHLYFYWYRQILGQKVEFLVSFYNNEISEKSEIFDDQFSVERPDGSNFTLKIRSTKLEDSAMYFCASRWASGGYNEQFFGPGTRLTVL.

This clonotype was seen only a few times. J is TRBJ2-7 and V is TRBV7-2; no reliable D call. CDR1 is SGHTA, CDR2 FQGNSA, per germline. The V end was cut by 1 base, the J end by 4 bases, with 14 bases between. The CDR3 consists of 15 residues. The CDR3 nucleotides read TGTGCCAGCAGCTTAGTCCAAGGTTTGGGGTACGAGCAGTACTTC. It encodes CASSLVQGLGYEQYF.